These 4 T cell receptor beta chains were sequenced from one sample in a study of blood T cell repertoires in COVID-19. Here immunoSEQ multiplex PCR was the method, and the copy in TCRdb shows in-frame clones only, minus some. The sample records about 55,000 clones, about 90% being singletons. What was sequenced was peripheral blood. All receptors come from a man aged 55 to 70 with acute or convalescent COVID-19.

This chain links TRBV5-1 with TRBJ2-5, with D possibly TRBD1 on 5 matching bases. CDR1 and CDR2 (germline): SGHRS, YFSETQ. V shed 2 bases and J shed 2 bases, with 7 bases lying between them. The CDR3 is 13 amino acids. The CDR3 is CASSFQGQETQYF. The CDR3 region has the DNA TGCGCCAGCAGCTTTCAGGGACAAGAGACCCAGTACTTC.

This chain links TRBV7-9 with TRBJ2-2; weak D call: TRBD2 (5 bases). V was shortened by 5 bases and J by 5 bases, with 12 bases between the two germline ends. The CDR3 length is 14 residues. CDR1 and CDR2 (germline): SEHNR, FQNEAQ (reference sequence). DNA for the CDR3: TGTGCCAGCAGCCGACCTTCGGGGACCGGGGAGCTGTTTTTT. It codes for CASSRPSGTGELFF.

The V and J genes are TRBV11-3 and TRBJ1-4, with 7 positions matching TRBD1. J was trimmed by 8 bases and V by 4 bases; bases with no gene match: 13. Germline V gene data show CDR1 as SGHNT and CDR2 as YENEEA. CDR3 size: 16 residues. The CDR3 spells CASSSWRPGGGEKLFF. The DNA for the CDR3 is TGTGCCAGCAGCTCGTGGCGGCCAGGGGGTGGAGAAAAACTGTTTTTT.

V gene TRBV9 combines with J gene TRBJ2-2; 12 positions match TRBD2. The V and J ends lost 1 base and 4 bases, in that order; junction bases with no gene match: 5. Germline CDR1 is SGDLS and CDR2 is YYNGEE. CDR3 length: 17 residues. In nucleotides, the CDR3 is TGTGCCAGCAGCGTACTAGCGGGAGGGCCGTTCACCGGGGAGCTGTTTTTT. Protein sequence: CASSVLAGGPFTGELFF. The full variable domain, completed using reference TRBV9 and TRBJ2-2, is DSGVTQTPKHLITATGQRVTLRCSPRSGDLSVYWYQQSLDQGLQFLIQYYNGEERAKGNILERFSAQQFPDLHSELNLSSLELGDSALYFCASSVLAGGPFTGELFFGEGSRLTVL.